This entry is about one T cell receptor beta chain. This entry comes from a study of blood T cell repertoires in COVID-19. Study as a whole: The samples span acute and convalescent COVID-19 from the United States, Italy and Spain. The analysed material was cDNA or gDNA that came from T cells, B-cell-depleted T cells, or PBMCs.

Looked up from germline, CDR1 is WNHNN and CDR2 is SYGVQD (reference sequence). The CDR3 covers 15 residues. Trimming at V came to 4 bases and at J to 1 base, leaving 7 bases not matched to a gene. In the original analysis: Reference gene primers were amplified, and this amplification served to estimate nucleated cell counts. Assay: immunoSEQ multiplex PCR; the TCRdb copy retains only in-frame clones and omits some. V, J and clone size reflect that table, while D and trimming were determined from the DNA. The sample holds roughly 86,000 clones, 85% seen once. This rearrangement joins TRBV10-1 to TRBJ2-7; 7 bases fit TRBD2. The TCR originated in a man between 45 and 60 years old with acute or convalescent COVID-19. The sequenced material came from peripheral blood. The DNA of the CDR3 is TGCGCCAGCAGTGCAGGAACGGGGGGATCCTACGAGCAGTACTTC. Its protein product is CASSAGTGGSYEQYF.